The clone carrying this T cell receptor (beta chain) has only a few counts. Its specificity is unknown. This record comes from a study of T cell repertoires in cytomegalovirus infection. Background on the study: It can be stated that public TCR beta signatures indicated CMV infection as well as a matching HLA type. Study conclusions and caveats: Identification of carriers of CMV plus the relevant HLA was achieved through cumulative public TCR beta family frequency. HLA-C-restricted TCR beta clonotypes specific for CMV led the ex vivo response.

In TCRdb, the reads were re-called with MiXCR into one record per CDR3 protein. The repertoire has some 180,000 distinct CDR3 sequences, approximately 17% of them found once; the top ten carry about 23%. Germline assignment: CDR1 LNHNV and CDR2 YYDKDF (reference sequence). The CDR3 consists of 14 residues. The V end lost 6 bases, the J end lost 8 bases, and 16 bases lay between the germline ends. The sequenced material came from CD8+ T cells from PBMCs. The rearrangement links TRBV15 to TRBJ1-4, with D possibly being TRBD1 (5 bases). The source of this sequence is a human donor in good health (CMV status not recorded). Some clones in this sample may be carry-over from other donors' samples. In DNA, the CDR3 is TGTGCCACCAGAAACGGACATTCCTCGGAAAAACTGTTTTTT. Translated, it gives CATRNGHSSEKLFF.